The following is a T cell receptor (beta chain) sequence with its context. This entry comes from a study of shared clonotypes between healthy human individuals. Germline V CDR1 and CDR2: SGHNT, YENEEA. The CDR3 length is 13 residues. V lost 1 base and J 6 bases, leaving 10 bases between the germline ends. Repertoires were generated with immunoSEQ multiplex PCR, while TCRdb's copy carries only in-frame clones and drops some. The profile shows over 950,000 clones, roughly 80% of them singletons. The sample consisted of memory CD4+ T cells from PBMCs. The subset here: CD45RA-negative fraction. The clonotype was recovered from a man aged 18 to 35 in good health. Some clones in this sample may be carry-over from other donors' samples. The V and J genes are TRBV11-3 and TRBJ2-7; tentatively, D is TRBD2 (5 bases). The CDR3, as DNA: TGTGCCAGCAGCTTAGGGGCGGGTGGCGAGCAGTACTTC. This sequence encodes CASSLGAGGEQYF.